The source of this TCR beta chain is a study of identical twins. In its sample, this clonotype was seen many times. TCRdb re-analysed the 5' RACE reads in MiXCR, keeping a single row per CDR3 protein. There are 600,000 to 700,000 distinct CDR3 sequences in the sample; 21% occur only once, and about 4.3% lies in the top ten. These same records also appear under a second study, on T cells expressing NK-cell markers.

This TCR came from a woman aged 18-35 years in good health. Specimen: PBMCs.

DNA for the CDR3: TGCGCCAGCAGCTTGGGACAGGGTCGAAACGAGCAGTACTTC. Translating gives CASSLGQGRNEQYF. The J gene is TRBJ2-7, the V gene TRBV5-1, with 7 nucleotides matching TRBD1. Looked up from germline, CDR1 is SGHRS and CDR2 is YFSETQ. The length of the CDR3 is 14 residues. V lost 0 bases to trimming and J lost 5 bases; unmatched junction nucleotides: 5. Filled out from reference TRBV5-1 and TRBJ2-7, the complete variable domain reads KAGVTQTPRYLIKTRGQQVTLSCSPISGHRSVSWYQQTPGQGLQFLFEYFSETQRNKGNFPGRFSGRQFSNSRSEMNVSTLELGDSALYLCASSLGQGRNEQYFGPGTRLTVT.